This TCR beta chain was found in a study of blood T cell repertoires in COVID-19. TCRdb's table, derived via immunoSEQ multiplex PCR, lists solely in-frame clones and lacks some. Of tens of thousands of clones listed, approximately 84% are singletons. The sequence derives from a human donor with active COVID-19. The donor label of this sample is uncertain. The sequenced material came from peripheral blood.

The CDR3 region has the DNA TGTGCCACCCGACAGTCGAACACCGGGGAGCTGTTTTTT. Residues: CATRQSNTGELFF. This chain joins TRBV24-1 and TRBJ2-2; perhaps TRBD1 as D (5 bases). The CDR3 is 13 residues long. Germline V gives CDR1 KGHDR, CDR2 SFDVKD. Trimming left V 9 bases short and J 0 bases short, with 7 bases between.